This paragraph covers one TCR beta chain sequence. Which antigen it targets is not known. No base quality information exists; no much larger clone differs at one position. This sample was taken from a study of blood T cell repertoires in COVID-19 (dated by TCRdb to the early 2020s). For the wider study: Samples from collaborators originated in the United States, Italy and Spain and spanned both the acute and convalescent phases of COVID-19. The material from the prospective study consisted of cDNA or gDNA derived from T cells, B-cell-depleted T cells, or PBMCs. Subjects who had been exposed to COVID-19, were actively infected with it, or had recovered from it provided the deeply sampled blood TCRbeta repertoires that made up the dataset. The repertoires were released in a freely available public database meant as a resource for research on the immune response to SARS-CoV-2. The samples were drawn from two sources: the first 160 participants of the ongoing ImmuneRACE study, and 1,000 to 1,500 subjects contributed by 6 global collaborators. Sample metadata almost always included a de-identified subject ID, COVID-19 status, age in years and sex. Where available, HLA class I and class II types were obtained from metadata supplied by the sample provider rather than from assay-based typing. Study-level results and caveats: The quantity of clinical and demographic metadata differed by source and by participant and was supplied without curation.

TCRbeta CDR3 regions were amplified from genomic DNA by means of the immunoSEQ Assay, a bias-controlled multiplex PCR. Concerning the study's data processing: Within the assay, amplification of reference gene primers was used to estimate how many nucleated cells each sample contained. Sequence reads were collapsed and filtered to measure the absolute abundance of every unique TCRbeta CDR3 rearrangement. Productive Simpson clonality was computed per sample as the square root of Simpson's diversity index over productive rearrangements. As stored in TCRdb, this immuneACCESS dataset retains in-frame rearrangements with V and J assigned. A fraction of the clones does not appear; measured against another copy, unresolved V genes explain less than half of the discrepancy, and the remainder lacks a known reason. The V and J calls and the clone size are those of that table, but D and trimming were determined from the DNA. For this sample there are 650,000 to 800,000 clones; about 87% appear just once. Under 0.3% of the sample is in the top ten clones.

Between the V and J ends, shortened by 5 bases and 1 base respectively, the junction contains 15 bases. CDR1 and CDR2, looked up from the germline V gene (reference sequence), are SGHKS and YYEKEE. Measured from the cysteine to the phenylalanine, the CDR3 is 15 residues long. Here the CDR3 DNA is all that survives: 45 bases in frame from base 1. Each collaborating institution followed its own protocols to collect whole blood in K2EDTA tubes. For TCRbeta analysis, collaborators shipped samples as frozen whole blood, isolated PBMCs, or DNA extracted from either of those sample types. This TCR was sampled from a woman between 18 and 29 years old with acute or convalescent COVID-19. This chain is built from TRBV5-5 and TRBJ1-1; TRBD1 is a weak D gene call, 5 bases matching. Material: peripheral blood. CDR3 sequence: CASRWTLIGNTEAFF. The DNA sequence follows: TGTGCCAGCAGATGGACACTAATTGGGAACACTGAAGCTTTCTTT.